This entry describes one T cell receptor (beta chain). The entry originates in a study of CD8 T cells in Susac syndrome. RNA in amounts of roughly 0.45 to 1 ug was reverse transcribed with random hexamers. TCRdb used MiXCR to reprocess the immunoSEQ multiplex PCR reads, holding one entry per CDR3 protein. This table has roughly 190,000 distinct CDR3 sequences, under 97% appearing once. Bulk CD8+ and CD4+ cells came from magnetic negative isolation; CD8+ TEMRA by FACS. Sequenced sample: CD4+ T cells from PBMCs. The receptor's source is a human donor with Susac syndrome.

CDR3 protein: CSVTLQGDTEAFF. DNA of the CDR3: TGCAGCGTCACATTACAGGGGGACACTGAAGCTTTCTTT. The rearrangement joins TRBV29-1 to TRBJ1-1; 8 bases map to TRBD1. Germline CDR1 and CDR2: SQVTM and ANQGSEA. CDR3 size: 13 residues. J was trimmed by 3 bases and V by 6 bases; bases with no gene match: 6.